This passage covers 11 T cell receptor beta chains from one sample sequenced in a study of shared clonotypes between healthy human individuals. Using immunoSEQ multiplex PCR, the repertoire was profiled, and TCRdb retains in-frame clones only, with some absent. The sample gives about 360,000 clones, 73% of which show up once; around 9.3% is in the top ten. The specimen sequenced was memory CD4+ T cells sorted from blood. The subset was: CD45RA-negative fraction. The receptors stem from a man aged 25-45 years in good health.

The chain joins TRBV27 to TRBJ1-2; D is possibly TRBD1 (5 bases). Trimming stripped 8 bases from V and 4 bases from J, with 14 bases between. The germline V gene encodes CDR1 MNHEY and CDR2 SMNVEV (reference sequence). There are 13 residues in the CDR3. The CDR3 sequence: CASRPADSYGYTF. In DNA, the CDR3 is TGTGCCAGCCGGCCCGCCGACAGCTATGGCTACACCTTC.

The rearrangement uses TRBV5-1 and TRBJ2-6; maybe TRBD1 (6 bases). CDR3 length: 15 amino acids. Germline-derived CDR1 and CDR2 are SGHRS and YFSETQ. V was pared by 4 bases and J by 1 base, with 9 bases between. Written as DNA, the CDR3 is TGCGCCAGCAGCGGAACAGGGTCTGGGGCCAACGTCCTGACTTTC. It is translated as CASSGTGSGANVLTF.

The V call is TRBV19, the J call TRBJ2-1, with 13 bases aligning to TRBD2. This CDR3 has 17 residues. J was trimmed by 5 bases and V by 3 bases; bases with no gene match: 7. CDR1 LNHDA and CDR2 SQIVND come from the germline V gene (reference sequence). CDR3: CASSIEGTSGINNEQFF. CDR3 nucleotides: TGTGCCAGTAGTATTGAGGGGACTAGCGGGATAAACAATGAGCAGTTCTTC.

This sequence joins TRBV6-1 and TRBJ1-5; 9 bases map to TRBD1. V shed 4 bases and J 3 bases; nucleotides not matched to a gene: 10. The CDR3 length is 17 residues. Germline loops: CDR1 MNHNS, CDR2 SASEGT. CDR3 sequence: CASSGTQGARINQPQHF. The CDR3 DNA is TGTGCCAGCAGTGGAACACAGGGGGCGCGGATCAATCAGCCCCAGCATTTT.

The chain combines TRBV9 with TRBJ2-1, with D uncertain. This CDR3 comprises 14 residues. Looked up from germline, CDR1 is SGDLS and CDR2 is YYNGEE. Trimming left V 4 bases short and J 7 bases short, with 15 bases between. The CDR3 DNA follows: TGTGCCAGCAGCCCTCGCCTAGTGGAAAATGAGCAGTTCTTC. This codes for CASSPRLVENEQFF.

The V gene is TRBV7-9, the J gene TRBJ1-4; the D gene is possibly TRBD1 (6 bases). The V gene's germline CDR1 is SEHNR and CDR2 FQNEAQ (reference sequence). Trimming left V 3 bases short and J 5 bases short, with 13 bases between. The CDR3 extends over 15 amino acids. The CDR3 region is CASSFHGGFNEKLFF. The CDR3 nucleotides are TGTGCCAGCAGCTTTCACGGGGGCTTCAATGAAAAACTGTTTTTT.

The chain joins TRBV19 to TRBJ2-7; D tentatively reads TRBD1 or TRBD2 (5 bases each). Germline assignment: CDR1 LNHDA and CDR2 SQIVND (reference sequence). Trimming removed 6 bases at V and 2 bases at J, with 14 bases between. This CDR3 has 14 amino acids. CDR3 sequence: CASRLAGSAYEQYF. Written as DNA, the CDR3 is TGTGCCAGTAGGCTGGCAGGGAGTGCCTACGAGCAGTACTTC.

The chain recombines TRBV19 with TRBJ1-3; 10 bases align to TRBD1. With 5 bases clipped from V and 2 bases from J, the junction kept 3 bases outside the gene matches. This CDR3 region has 15 residues. Per the germline V gene, CDR1 is LNHDA and CDR2 is SQIVND (reference sequence). The CDR3 DNA sequence: TGTGCCAGTAGTCTTGGGACAGGGGCTGGAAACACCATATATTTT. Amino acids: CASSLGTGAGNTIYF.

J is TRBJ2-3 and V is TRBV7-8, with 7 bases lining up with TRBD2. Per germline, CDR1 SGHVS and CDR2 FQNEAQ. The CDR3 loop spans 16 amino acids. Trimming cost V 4 bases and J 6 bases; bases outside gene matches: 13. This chain's CDR3 is CASSSHRLASRDTQYF. CDR3 coding DNA: TGTGCCAGCAGCTCCCATCGACTAGCCTCACGCGATACGCAGTATTTT.

In this sample, this clone turned up once. The chain recombines TRBV7-9 with TRBJ1-4; D is ambiguous. CDR1 and CDR2 from the germline V gene are SEHNR and FQNEAQ (reference sequence). CDR3 length: 13 amino acids. The V and J ends lost 1 base and 8 bases respectively, with 8 bases between them. CDR3 amino acids: CASSLGAGEKLFF. CDR3 bases: TGTGCCAGCAGCTTAGGGGCGGGGGAAAAACTGTTTTTT.

CDR3 residues: CASAGLDEQFF. Here the CDR3 DNA reads TGTGCCAGTGCTGGGTTAGATGAGCAGTTCTTC. V usage is TRBV19 and J usage is TRBJ2-1; no definite D call. This CDR3 spans 11 amino acids. The germline CDR1 and CDR2 sequences are LNHDA and SQIVND (reference sequence). V was clipped by 8 bases and J by 8 bases, with 10 bases between them.